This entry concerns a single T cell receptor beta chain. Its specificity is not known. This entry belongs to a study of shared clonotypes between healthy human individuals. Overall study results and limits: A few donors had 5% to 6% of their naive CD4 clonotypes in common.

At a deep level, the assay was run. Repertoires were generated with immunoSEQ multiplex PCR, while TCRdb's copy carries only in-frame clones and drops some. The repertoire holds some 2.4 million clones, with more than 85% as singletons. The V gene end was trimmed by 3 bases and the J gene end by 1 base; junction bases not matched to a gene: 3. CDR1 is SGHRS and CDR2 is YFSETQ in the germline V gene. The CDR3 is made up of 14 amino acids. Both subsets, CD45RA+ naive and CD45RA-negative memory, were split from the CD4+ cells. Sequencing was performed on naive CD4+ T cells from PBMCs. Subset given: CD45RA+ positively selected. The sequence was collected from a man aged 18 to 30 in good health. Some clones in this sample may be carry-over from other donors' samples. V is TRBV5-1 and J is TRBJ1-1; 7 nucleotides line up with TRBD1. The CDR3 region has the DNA TGCGCCAGCAGCTGGGACAGCACGAACACTGAAGCTTTCTTT. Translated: CASSWDSTNTEAFF.